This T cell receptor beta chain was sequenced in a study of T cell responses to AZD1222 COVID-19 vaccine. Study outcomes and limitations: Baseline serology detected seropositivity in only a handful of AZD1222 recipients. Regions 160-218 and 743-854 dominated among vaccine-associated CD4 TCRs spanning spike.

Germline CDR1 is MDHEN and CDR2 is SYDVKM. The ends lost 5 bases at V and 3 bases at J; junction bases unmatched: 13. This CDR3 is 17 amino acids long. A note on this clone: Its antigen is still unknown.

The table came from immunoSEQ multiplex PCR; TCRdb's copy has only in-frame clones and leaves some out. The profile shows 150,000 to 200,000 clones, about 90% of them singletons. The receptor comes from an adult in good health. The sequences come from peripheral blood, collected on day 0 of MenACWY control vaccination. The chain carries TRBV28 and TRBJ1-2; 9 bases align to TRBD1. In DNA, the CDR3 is TGTGCCAGCAGTCCTAATGGCTGGACAGGGGTTTACTATGGCTACACCTTC. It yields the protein CASSPNGWTGVYYGYTF.